The following is a TCR beta chain sequence with its context. The CDR3 loop spans 17 amino acids. Germline V gene data show CDR1 as MDHEN and CDR2 as SYDVKM. Trimming left V 6 bases short and J 7 bases short, with 22 bases between. The data derive from a study of cytomegalovirus exposure and HLA in healthy donors. Vbeta (60) and Jbeta (13) primers were used in the PCR. The assay was immunoSEQ multiplex PCR, and TCRdb's table has in-frame clones only and misses some. The sample table includes around 140,000 clones. Sequencing was done on a sample of PBMCs. The origin of this receptor is a male donor in good health and CMV-seronegative. The chain combines TRBV28 with TRBJ1-6; D possibly corresponds to TRBD1 (5 bases). The CDR3: CASSVGGVGYLNSPLHF. The CDR3 nucleotides are TGTGCCAGCAGCGTAGGAGGGGTGGGCTATTTGAATTCACCCCTCCACTTT.